The 9 T cell receptor beta chains listed next were all sequenced from one sample in a study of human T cells and chemical hapten exposure (dated by TCRdb to about 2021). Libraries came from RACE. TCRdb names NextSeq 500 as the instrument used. In-frame beta chains were kept once TCRdb had trimmed the public reads at Q25 with fastp and called clones with MiXCR. Each CDR3 protein gets just one entry, which takes the most common genes and DNA from the rows behind it. The sample yields 62,000 or so distinct CDR3 sequences; approximately 11% were counted once. The ten largest clones capture approximately 4.7% of the sample. The time point tag for this specimen amounts to: pre-sensitization, week 0. This specimen's treatment or condition label, per the study, means: therapeutic diphenylcyclopropenone sensitization with weekly scalp DPC. The specimen comprised whole blood, sampled in connection with sensitization to the hapten diphenylcyclopropenone (DPC). The receptors originated from a woman aged 45-65 years with alopecia areata. Some clones in this sample may be carry-over from other donors' samples.

Many counts were recorded for this clonotype. This chain uses TRBV28 with TRBJ2-6; no clear D. V was clipped by 7 bases and J by 0 bases, with 13 bases between them. The CDR3 sequence is 16 residues long. Germline CDR1 and CDR2: MDHEN and SYDVKM. The CDR3 loop reads CASTLGGSSGANVLTF. The CDR3 DNA follows: TGTGCCAGCACCCTGGGTGGGTCCTCTGGGGCCAACGTCCTGACTTTC.

This clonotype turned up a few times. This chain uses TRBV6-5 with TRBJ2-1, with 10 bases lining up with TRBD2. Germline CDR1 is MNHEY and CDR2 is SVGAGI. The CDR3 sequence is 16 residues long. V was clipped by 0 bases and J by 3 bases; unmatched bases: 2. The CDR3 DNA reads as TGTGCCAGCAGTTACTCGGCTAGCGGGGGCTACAATGAGCAGTTCTTC. It yields the protein CASSYSASGGYNEQFF.

In its sample, this clonotype was seen many times. The CDR3 here is CASSQGHYNEKLFF. The CDR3 DNA reads TGTGCCAGCAGCCAGGGACACTATAATGAAAAACTGTTTTTT. The gene calls are TRBV7-8 and TRBJ1-4, with D tentatively TRBD1 (6 bases). The CDR3 is made up of 14 amino acids. CDR1 SGHVS and CDR2 FQNEAQ come from the germline V gene. V was trimmed by 5 bases and J by 4 bases, leaving 11 bases between them.

The table lists this clonotype with a few counts. The chain has TRBV6-5 and TRBJ2-3, with D unresolved. The CDR3 contains 16 residues. Germline loops: CDR1 MNHEY, CDR2 SVGAGI. Trimming removed 3 bases at V and 0 bases at J, with 13 bases between. The CDR3 region has the DNA TGTGCCAGCAGTTATGAAAATGCTCCTAGCACAGATACGCAGTATTTT. Translated, it gives CASSYENAPSTDTQYF.

This clonotype was observed many times. The V gene is TRBV27, the J gene TRBJ2-7; no reliable D call. V was trimmed by 2 bases and J by 2 bases, leaving 13 bases between them. Looked up from germline, CDR1 is MNHEY and CDR2 is SMNVEV (reference sequence). This CDR3 is 15 amino acids long. CDR3 sequence reads: CASSLARPQPYEQYF. Here the CDR3 DNA reads TGTGCCAGCAGTTTAGCCAGGCCGCAACCCTACGAGCAGTACTTC.

This clonotype was seen a few times. The rearrangement links TRBV7-2 to TRBJ2-3; TRBD2 is a possible D gene (6 bases). The germline V gene has CDR1 SGHTA and CDR2 FQGNSA. There are 15 residues in the CDR3. V lost 5 bases, J lost 0 bases, and 12 bases lay in between. CDR3 sequence: CASSERALSTDTQYF. CDR3 coding DNA: TGTGCCAGCAGCGAGCGGGCCCTAAGCACAGATACGCAGTATTTT.

This clonotype was seen more than once but under ten times. The V and J genes are TRBV29-1 and TRBJ2-2, with TRBD1 matching 7 bases. J was trimmed by 4 bases and V by 5 bases; bases with no gene match: 7. Germline CDR1 and CDR2: SQVTM and ANQGSEA. The CDR3 is made up of 14 amino acids. The CDR3: CSVYTGVTTGELFF. The CDR3 region has the DNA TGCAGCGTTTATACAGGGGTGACCACCGGGGAGCTGTTTTTT.

This clonotype was detected ten times or more. This sequence joins TRBV7-2 and TRBJ2-1; tentatively, D is TRBD2 (5 bases). CDR1 and CDR2 from the germline V gene are SGHTA and FQGNSA. This CDR3 is 15 amino acids long. Trimming stripped 1 base from V and 4 bases from J, with 11 bases between. CDR3 nucleotide sequence: TGTGCCAGCAGCTTAGGCCTAGCCGTTTACAATGAGCAGTTCTTC. Residues: CASSLGLAVYNEQFF.

The chain joins TRBV7-8 to TRBJ2-7; weak D call: TRBD1 (5 bases). The CDR3 is made up of 14 amino acids. Germline V gene sequence: CDR1 SGHVS, CDR2 FQNEAQ. Trimming removed 5 bases at V and 5 bases at J, with 16 bases between. The CDR3 loop reads CASSPRQFLNEQYF. CDR3 coding DNA: TGTGCCAGCAGCCCGAGACAGTTTTTAAACGAGCAGTACTTC.